This T cell receptor beta chain was obtained from a study of T-cell reconstitution after alpha-beta-depleted transplantation in children. The study's findings and limits: At the one-year point after transplant, T-cell counts and TCRbeta diversity were found to come mostly from T cells that had been newly produced. Some patients showed high day-60 TCRbeta diversity, which derived from surviving recipient T cells and thymic progenitors. Alpha-beta T cells present about two months after transplant were reported to originate from several hundred expanded graft clones.

The CDR3 has 18 amino acids. V was shortened by 0 bases and J by 1 base, with 13 bases between the two germline ends. Germline loops: CDR1 SGHAT, CDR2 FQNNGV. Molecular barcoding with unique molecular identifiers was used for the TCRbeta library. TCRdb re-analysed the PCR reads in MiXCR, keeping a single row per CDR3 protein. The sample has fewer than 750,000 distinct CDR3 sequences; roughly 23% are singletons. A word on this clonotype: Its target is unknown.

The TCR comes from a boy in the first two years of life who had a stem cell transplant for acute myeloid leukemia, so the T cells may come from the graft donor. The sample was PBMCs, mostly from graft donor cells, taken 360 days after TCRalphabeta/CD19-depleted stem cell transplant. The rearrangement joins TRBV11-2 to TRBJ2-6; the D is unclear. The CDR3 spells CASSLEGMVSSGANVLTF. The CDR3 region has the DNA TGTGCCAGCAGCTTAGAGGGAATGGTCTCTTCTGGGGCCAACGTCCTGACTTTC. The whole variable domain, filled in from reference TRBV11-2 and TRBJ2-6, reads EAGVAQSPRYKIIEKRQSVAFWCNPISGHATLYWYQQILGQGPKLLIQFQNNGVVDDSQLPKDRFSAERLKGVDSTLKIQPAKLEDSAVYLCASSLEGMVSSGANVLTFGAGSRLTVL.